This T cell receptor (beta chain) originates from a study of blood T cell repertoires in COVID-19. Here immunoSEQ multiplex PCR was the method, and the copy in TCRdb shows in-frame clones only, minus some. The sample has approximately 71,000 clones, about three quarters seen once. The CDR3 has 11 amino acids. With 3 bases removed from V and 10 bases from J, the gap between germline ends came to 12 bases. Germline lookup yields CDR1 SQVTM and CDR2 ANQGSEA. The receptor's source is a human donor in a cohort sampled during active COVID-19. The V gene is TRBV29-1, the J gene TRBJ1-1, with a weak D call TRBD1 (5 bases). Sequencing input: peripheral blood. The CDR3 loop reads CSVDSGGVAFF. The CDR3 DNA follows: TGCAGCGTTGACTCAGGAGGGGTAGCTTTCTTT.